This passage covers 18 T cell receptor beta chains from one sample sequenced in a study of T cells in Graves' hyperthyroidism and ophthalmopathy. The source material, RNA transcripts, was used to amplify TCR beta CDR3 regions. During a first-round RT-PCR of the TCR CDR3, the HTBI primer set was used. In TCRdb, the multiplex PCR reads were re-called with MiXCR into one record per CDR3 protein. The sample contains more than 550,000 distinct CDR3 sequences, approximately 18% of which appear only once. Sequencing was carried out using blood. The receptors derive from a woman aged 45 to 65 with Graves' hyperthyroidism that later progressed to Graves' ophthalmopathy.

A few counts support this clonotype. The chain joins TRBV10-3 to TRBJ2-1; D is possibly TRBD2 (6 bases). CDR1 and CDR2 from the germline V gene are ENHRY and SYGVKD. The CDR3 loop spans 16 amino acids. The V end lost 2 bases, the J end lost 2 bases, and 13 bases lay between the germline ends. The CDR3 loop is CAISESAGTPYNEQFF. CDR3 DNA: TGTGCCATCAGTGAGAGTGCGGGAACCCCCTACAATGAGCAGTTCTTC.

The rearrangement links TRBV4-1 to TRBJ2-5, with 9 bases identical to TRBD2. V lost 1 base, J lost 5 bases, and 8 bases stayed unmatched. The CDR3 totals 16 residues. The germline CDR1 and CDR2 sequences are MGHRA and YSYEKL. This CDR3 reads CASSQVGTSGFETQYF. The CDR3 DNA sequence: TGCGCCAGCAGCCAAGTAGGAACTAGCGGGTTTGAGACCCAGTACTTC.

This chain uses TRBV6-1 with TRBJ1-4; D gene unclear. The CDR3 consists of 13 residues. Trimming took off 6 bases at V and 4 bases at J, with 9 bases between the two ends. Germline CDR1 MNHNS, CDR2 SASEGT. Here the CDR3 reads CASSEALNEKLFF. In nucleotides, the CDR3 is TGTGCCAGCAGCGAGGCCCTTAATGAAAAACTGTTTTTT.

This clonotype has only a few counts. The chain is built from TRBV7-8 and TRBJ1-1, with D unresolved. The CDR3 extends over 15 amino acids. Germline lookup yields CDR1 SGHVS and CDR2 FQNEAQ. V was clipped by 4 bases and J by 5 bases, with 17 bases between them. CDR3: CASSSILTSRTEAFF. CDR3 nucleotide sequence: TGTGCCAGCAGCTCCATTCTGACATCGAGGACTGAAGCTTTCTTT.

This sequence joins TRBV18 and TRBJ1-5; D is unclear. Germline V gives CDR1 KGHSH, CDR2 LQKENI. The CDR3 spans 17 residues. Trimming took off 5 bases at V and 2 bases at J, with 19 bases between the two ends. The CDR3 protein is CASSITGRVRGNQPQHF. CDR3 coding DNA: TGTGCCAGCTCAATTACCGGGCGGGTTAGAGGCAATCAGCCCCAGCATTTT.

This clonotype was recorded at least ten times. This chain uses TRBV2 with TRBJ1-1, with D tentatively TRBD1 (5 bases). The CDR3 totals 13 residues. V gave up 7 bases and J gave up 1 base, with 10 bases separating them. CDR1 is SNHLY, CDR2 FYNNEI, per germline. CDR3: CASTSGGNTEAFF. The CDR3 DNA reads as TGTGCCAGCACCTCTGGGGGGAACACTGAAGCTTTCTTT. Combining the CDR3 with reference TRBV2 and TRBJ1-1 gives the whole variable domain EPEVTQTPSHQVTQMGQEVILRCVPISNHLYFYWYRQILGQKVEFLVSFYNNEISEKSEIFDDQFSVERPDGSNFTLKIRSTKLEDSAMYFCASTSGGNTEAFFGQGTRLTVV.

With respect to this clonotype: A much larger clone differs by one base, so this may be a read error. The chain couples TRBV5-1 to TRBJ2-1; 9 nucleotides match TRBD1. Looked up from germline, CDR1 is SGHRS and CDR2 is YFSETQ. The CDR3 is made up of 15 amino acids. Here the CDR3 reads CASSLGQGVHNGQFF. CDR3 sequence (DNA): TGCGCCAGCAGCTTGGGACAGGGGGTTCACAATGGGCAGTTCTTC.

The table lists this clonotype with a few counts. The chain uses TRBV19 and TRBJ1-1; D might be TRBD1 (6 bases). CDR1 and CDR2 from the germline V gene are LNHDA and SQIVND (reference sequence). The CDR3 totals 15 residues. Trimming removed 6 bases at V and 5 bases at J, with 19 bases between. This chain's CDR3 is CASRNAEQGFTEAFF. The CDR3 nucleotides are TGTGCCAGTAGAAACGCAGAACAGGGATTTACTGAAGCTTTCTTT.

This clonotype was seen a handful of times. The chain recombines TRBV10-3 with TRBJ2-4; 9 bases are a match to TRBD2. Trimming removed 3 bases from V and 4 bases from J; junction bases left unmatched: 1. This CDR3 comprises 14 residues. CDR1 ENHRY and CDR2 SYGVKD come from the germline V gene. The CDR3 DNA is TGTGCCATCAGTGACGCGGGGGGGAAAAACATTCAGTACTTC. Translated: CAISDAGGKNIQYF.

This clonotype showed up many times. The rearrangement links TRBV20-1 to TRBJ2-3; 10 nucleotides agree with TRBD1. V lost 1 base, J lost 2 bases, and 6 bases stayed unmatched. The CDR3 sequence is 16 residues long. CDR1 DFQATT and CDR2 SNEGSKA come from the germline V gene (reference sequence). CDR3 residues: CSARVETGGPTDTQYF. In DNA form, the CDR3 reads TGCAGTGCTAGAGTGGAGACAGGGGGCCCCACAGATACGCAGTATTTT.

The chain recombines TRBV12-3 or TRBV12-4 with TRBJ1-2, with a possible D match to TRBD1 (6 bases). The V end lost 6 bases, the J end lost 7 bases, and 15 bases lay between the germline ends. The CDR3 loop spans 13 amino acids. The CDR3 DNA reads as TGTGCCAGCAGGTCCACAGGGTTAGGTGGCTACACCTTC. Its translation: CASRSTGLGGYTF.

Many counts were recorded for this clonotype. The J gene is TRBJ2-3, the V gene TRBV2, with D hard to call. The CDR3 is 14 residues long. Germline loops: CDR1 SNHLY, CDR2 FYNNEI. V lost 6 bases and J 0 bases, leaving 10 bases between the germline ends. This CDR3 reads CASRPFYSTDTQYF. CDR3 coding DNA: TGTGCCAGCAGACCGTTCTATAGCACAGATACGCAGTATTTT.

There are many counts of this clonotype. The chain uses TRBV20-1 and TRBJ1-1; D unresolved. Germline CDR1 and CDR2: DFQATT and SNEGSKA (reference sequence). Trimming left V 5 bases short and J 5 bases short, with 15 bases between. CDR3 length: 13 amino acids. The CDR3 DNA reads TGCAGTGCTCCTACACGGGGTTATACTGAAGCTTTCTTT. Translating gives CSAPTRGYTEAFF.

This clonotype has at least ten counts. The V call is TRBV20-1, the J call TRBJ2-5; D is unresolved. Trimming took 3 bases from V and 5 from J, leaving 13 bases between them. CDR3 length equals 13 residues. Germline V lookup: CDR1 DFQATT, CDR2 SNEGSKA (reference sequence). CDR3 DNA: TGCAGTGCTAGGGGCAGTCTCCAGGAGACCCAGTACTTC. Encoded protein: CSARGSLQETQYF.

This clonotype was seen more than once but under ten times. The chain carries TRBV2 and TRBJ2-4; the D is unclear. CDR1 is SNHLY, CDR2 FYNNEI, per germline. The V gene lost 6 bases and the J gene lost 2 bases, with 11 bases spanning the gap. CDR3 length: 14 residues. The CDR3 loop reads CASSPRESKNIQYF. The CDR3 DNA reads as TGTGCCAGCAGCCCCCGAGAGTCCAAAAACATTCAGTACTTC.

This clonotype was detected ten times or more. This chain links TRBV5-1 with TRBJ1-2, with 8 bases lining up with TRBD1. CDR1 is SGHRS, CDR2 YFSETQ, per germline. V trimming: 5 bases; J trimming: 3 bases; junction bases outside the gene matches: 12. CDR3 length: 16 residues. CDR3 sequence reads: CASSGGTGSGDYGYTF. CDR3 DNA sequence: TGCGCCAGCAGTGGGGGGACAGGCTCGGGCGACTATGGCTACACCTTC. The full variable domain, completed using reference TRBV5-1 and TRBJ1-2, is KAGVTQTPRYLIKTRGQQVTLSCSPISGHRSVSWYQQTPGQGLQFLFEYFSETQRNKGNFPGRFSGRQFSNSRSEMNVSTLELGDSALYLCASSGGTGSGDYGYTFGSGTRLTVV.

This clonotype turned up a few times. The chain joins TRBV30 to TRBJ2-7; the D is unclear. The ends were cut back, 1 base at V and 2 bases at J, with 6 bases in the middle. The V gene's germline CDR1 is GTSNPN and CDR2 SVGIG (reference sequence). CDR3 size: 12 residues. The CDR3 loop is CAWSETPYEQYF. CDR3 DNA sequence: TGTGCCTGGAGTGAGACACCCTACGAGCAGTACTTC.

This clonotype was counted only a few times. In nucleotides, the CDR3 is TGTGCCAGCAGTTTTTTTCCAGGGGAAGAAGGCTACACCTTC. It specifies CASSFFPGEEGYTF. The rearrangement joins TRBV12-3 or TRBV12-4 to TRBJ1-2, with a weak D call TRBD1 (6 bases). The CDR3 sequence is 14 residues long. The V end lost 3 bases, the J end lost 8 bases, and 16 bases lay between the germline ends.